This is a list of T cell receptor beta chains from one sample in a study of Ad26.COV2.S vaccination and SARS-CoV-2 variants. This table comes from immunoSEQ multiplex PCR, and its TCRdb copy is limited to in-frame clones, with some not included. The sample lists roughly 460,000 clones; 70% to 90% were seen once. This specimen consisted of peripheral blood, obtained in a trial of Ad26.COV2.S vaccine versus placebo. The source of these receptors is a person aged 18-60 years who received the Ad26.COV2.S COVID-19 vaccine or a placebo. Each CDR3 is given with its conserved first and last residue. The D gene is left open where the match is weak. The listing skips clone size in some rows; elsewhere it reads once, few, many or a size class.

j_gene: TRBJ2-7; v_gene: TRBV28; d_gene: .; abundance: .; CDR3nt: TGTGCCACCCATACGAGCTACGAGCAGTACTTC; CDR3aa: CATHTSYEQYF
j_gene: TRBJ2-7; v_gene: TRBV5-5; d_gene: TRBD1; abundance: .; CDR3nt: TGTGCCAGCAGCTTGAGTGGGGACAGGGTCTACGAGCAGTACTTC; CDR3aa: CASSLSGDRVYEQYF
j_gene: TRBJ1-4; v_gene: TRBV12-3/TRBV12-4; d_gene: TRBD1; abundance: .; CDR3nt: TGTGCCAGCAGTCGGGACAGGGGAGAAAAACTGTTTTTT; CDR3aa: CASSRDRGEKLFF
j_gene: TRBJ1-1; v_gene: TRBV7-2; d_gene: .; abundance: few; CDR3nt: TGTGCCAGCAGCTTAGTCAGGGCCACTGAAGCTTTCTTT; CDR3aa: CASSLVRATEAFF
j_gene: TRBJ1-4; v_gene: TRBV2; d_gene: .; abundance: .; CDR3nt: TGTGCCAGTTGCAGGGGTGCAACTAATGAAAAACTGTTTTTT; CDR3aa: CASCRGATNEKLFF
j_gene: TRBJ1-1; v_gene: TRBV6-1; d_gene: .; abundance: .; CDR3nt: TGTGCCAGCAGTGTCCCTCCTCTGGGGAGGAACACTGAAGCTTTCTTT; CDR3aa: CASSVPPLGRNTEAFF
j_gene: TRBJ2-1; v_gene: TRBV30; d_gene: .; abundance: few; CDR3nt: TGTGCCTGTCGAAGGGACGAGTACAATGAGCAGTTCTTC; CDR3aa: CACRRDEYNEQFF
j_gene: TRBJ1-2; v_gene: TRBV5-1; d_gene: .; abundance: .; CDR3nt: TGCGCCAGCAGCTTACTACAGGGTTCTTATGGCTACACCTTC; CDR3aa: CASSLLQGSYGYTF
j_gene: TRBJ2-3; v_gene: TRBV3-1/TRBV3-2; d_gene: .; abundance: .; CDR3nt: TGTGCCAGCAGCCTTAAGGGAAGCACAGATACGCAGTATTTT; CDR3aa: CASSLKGSTDTQYF
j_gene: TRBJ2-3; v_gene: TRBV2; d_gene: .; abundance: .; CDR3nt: TGTGCCAGCCGGATCCATAGCGCTCCCGCGCAGTATTTT; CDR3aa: CASRIHSAPAQYF
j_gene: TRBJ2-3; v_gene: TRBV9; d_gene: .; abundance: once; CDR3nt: TGTGCCAGCAGCGTCTCAGGCGGTCGCACAGATACGCAGTATTTT; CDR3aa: CASSVSGGRTDTQYF
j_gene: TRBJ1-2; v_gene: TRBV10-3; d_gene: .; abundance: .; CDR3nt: TGTGCCATCAGTGAGCTAGGGGGGCGGAACTATGGCTACACCTTC; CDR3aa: CAISELGGRNYGYTF
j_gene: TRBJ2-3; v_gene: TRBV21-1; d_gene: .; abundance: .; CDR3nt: TGTGCCAGCAGCGCCAGCGGTGGGGGACCAGCTGTCGTTACGCAGTATTTT; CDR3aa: CASSASGGGPAVVTQYF
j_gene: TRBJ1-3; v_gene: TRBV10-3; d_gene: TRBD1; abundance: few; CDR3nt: TGTGCCATCAGTGGTTCCCCAGGACAGGCGACCTCTGGAAACACCATATATTTT; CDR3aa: CAISGSPGQATSGNTIYF
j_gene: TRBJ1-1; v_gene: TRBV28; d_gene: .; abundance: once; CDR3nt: TGTGCCAGCAGTTCCCGGTTCCACACTGAAGCTTTCTTT; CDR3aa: CASSSRFHTEAFF
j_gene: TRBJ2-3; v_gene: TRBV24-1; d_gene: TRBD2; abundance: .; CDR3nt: TGTGCCACCAGTGACCCTAGCGGGAGGGCTAGGGCAGATACGCAGTATTTT; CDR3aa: CATSDPSGRARADTQYF
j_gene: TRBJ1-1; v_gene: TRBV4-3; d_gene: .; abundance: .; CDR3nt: TGCGCCAGCAGCCCCCAGGCGGGGATGGCTGAAGCTTTCTTT; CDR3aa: CASSPQAGMAEAFF
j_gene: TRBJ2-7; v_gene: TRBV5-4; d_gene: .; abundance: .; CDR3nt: TGTGCCAGCAGCCATCGTGGGGTGGAGGGGGTGTACTACGAGCAGTACTTC; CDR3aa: CASSHRGVEGVYYEQYF
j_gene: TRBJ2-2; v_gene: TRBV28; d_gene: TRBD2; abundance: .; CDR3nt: TGTGCCAGCACCAGACCGGATGGACTAGCGGGAGCCGGGGAGCTGTTTTTT; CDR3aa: CASTRPDGLAGAGELFF
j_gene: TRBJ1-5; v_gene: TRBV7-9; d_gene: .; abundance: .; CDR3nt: TGTGCCAGCAGCTTAGGCGACACGTTCAATCAGCCCCAGCATTTT; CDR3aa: CASSLGDTFNQPQHF
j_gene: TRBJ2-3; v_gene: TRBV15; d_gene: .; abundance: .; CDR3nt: TGTGCCACCAGCAGTGGAGAGGGGGGGGCCACAGATACGCAGTATTTT; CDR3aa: CATSSGEGGATDTQYF
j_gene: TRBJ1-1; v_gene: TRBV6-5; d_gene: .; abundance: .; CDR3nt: TGTGCCAGCAGACCCACCTGGGGGGACACTGAAGCTTTCTTT; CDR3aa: CASRPTWGDTEAFF
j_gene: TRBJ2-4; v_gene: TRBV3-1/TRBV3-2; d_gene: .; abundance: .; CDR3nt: TGTGCCAGCAGCCAGACGGGACGACGCCGGGACATTCAGTACTTC; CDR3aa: CASSQTGRRRDIQYF
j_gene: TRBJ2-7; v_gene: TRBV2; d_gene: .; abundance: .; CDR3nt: TGTGCCAGCAGGCCTACAGGAGGCGAGCAGTACTTC; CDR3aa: CASRPTGGEQYF
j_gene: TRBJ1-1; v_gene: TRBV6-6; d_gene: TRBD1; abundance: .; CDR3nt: TGTGCCAGCAGGCCCGGGACAGAGAACACTGAAGCTTTCTTT; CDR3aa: CASRPGTENTEAFF
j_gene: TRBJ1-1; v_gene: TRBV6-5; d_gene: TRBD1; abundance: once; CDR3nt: TGTGCCAGCAGTTGGTCCCAGGGGGCCACTGAAGCTTTCTTT; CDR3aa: CASSWSQGATEAFF
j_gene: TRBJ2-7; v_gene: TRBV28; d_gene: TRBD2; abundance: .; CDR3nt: TGTGCCAGCAGTTCTCTGATAGCGGGAGATTGGGACTACGAGCAGTACTTC; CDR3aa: CASSSLIAGDWDYEQYF
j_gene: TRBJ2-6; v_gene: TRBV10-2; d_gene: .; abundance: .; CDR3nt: TGCGCCAGCAGTGAGGCCTCTTCAGCCTCTGGGGCCAACGTCCTGACTTTC; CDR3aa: CASSEASSASGANVLTF
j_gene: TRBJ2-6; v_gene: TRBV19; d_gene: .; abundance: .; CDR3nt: TGTGCCAGTAGTGACCTGGGCTCTGGGGCCAACGTCCTGACTTTC; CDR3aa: CASSDLGSGANVLTF
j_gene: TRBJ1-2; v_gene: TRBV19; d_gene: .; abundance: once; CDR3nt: TGTGCCAGTAGTGATAGCTATGGCTACACCTTC; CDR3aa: CASSDSYGYTF
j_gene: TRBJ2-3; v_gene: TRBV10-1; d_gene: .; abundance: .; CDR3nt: TGCGCCAGCAGTGAGAGGGCCACTATTTTTCCAGATACGCAGTATTTT; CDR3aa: CASSERATIFPDTQYF
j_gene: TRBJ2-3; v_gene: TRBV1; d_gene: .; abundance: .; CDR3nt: TGCACCAGCAGCCAAGAGGTGGGGTCGGATACGCAGTATTTT; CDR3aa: CTSSQEVGSDTQYF
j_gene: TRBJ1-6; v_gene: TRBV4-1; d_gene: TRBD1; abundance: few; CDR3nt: TGCGCCAGCAGCCAACAGGGGGACCATAATTCACCCCTCCACTTT; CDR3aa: CASSQQGDHNSPLHF
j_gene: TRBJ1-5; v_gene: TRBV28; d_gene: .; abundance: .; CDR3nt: TGTGCCAGCAGTTTATCAGCAAGCAATCAGCCCCAGCATTTT; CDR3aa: CASSLSASNQPQHF
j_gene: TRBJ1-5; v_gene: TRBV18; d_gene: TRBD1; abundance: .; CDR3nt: TGTGCCAGCTCACGGGGGACAGGCAATCAGCCCCAGCATTTT; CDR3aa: CASSRGTGNQPQHF
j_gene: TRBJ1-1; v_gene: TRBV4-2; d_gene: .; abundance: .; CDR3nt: TGTGCCAGCAGCCAAGATCCCGAGAACACTGAAGCTTTCTTT; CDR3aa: CASSQDPENTEAFF
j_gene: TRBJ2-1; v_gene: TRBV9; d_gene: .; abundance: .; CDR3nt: TGTGCCAGCAGCCACCTGGGGGAGCAGTTCTTC; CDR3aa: CASSHLGEQFF
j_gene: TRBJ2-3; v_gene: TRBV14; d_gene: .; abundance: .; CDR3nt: TGTGCCAGCAGCTCTCTAGCGAGTACGCAGTATTTT; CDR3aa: CASSSLASTQYF
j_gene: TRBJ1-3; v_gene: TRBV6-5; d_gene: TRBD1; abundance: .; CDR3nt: TGTGCCAGCAGGGGGACAGGGGCTGGAAACACCATATATTTT; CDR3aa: CASRGTGAGNTIYF
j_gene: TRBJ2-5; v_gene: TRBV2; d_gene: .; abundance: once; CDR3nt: TGTGCCAGCAGAGCAAACGGGGAAGAGACCCAGTACTTC; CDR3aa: CASRANGEETQYF
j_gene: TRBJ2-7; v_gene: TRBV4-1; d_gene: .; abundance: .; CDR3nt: TGCGCCAGCAGCCAATATAGGGAATACGAGCAGTACTTC; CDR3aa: CASSQYREYEQYF
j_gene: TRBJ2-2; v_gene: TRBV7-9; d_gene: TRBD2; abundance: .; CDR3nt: TGTGCCAGCAGCCTACGCCGGATGGAGCGGGATAGAGACACCGGGGAGCTGTTTTTT; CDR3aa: CASSLRRMERDRDTGELFF
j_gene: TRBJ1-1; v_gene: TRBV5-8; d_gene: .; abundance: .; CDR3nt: TGTGCCAGCAGCTTACCCGTGAGCTCCATGAACACTGAAGCTTTCTTT; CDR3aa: CASSLPVSSMNTEAFF
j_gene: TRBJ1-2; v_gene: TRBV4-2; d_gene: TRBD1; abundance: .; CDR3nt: TGTGCCAGCAGCCAAGGCTTTTCTCGGAGGGACAGGGAAATTTCAGGCTACACCTTC; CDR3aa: CASSQGFSRRDREISGYTF
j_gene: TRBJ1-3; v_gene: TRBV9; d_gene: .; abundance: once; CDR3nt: TGTGCCAGCAGCGTAGAGAGGGAATCTGGAAACACCATATATTTT; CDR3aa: CASSVERESGNTIYF
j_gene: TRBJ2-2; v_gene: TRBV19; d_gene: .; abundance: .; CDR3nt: TGTGCCACCAATGGGCGGCAAGCCCTCACCGGGGAGCTGTTTTTT; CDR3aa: CATNGRQALTGELFF
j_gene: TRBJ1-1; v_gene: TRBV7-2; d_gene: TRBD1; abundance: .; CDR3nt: TGTGCCAGCAGCCCTCAGGACAGGGCTTTGAACACTGAAGCTTTCTTT; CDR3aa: CASSPQDRALNTEAFF
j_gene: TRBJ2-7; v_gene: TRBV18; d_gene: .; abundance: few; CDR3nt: TGTGCCAGCTCACCAACAGAGGGAACAGGTAGCTCCTACGAGCAGTACTTC; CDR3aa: CASSPTEGTGSSYEQYF
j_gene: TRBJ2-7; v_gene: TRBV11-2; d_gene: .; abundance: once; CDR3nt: TGTGCCAGCAGCCTGTCTGGGGGCGAGCAGTACTTC; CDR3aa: CASSLSGGEQYF